These T cell receptor beta chains were read from a single sample in a study of Ad26.COV2.S vaccination and SARS-CoV-2 variants. Measured with immunoSEQ multiplex PCR; TCRdb has only the in-frame clones, and not every one. This repertoire shows hundreds of thousands of clones, 80% to 90% found once; its top ten account for approximately 11%. The sample was peripheral blood, taken in a trial of Ad26.COV2.S vaccine versus placebo. The receptors originated from a person between 18 and 65 years old who received the Ad26.COV2.S COVID-19 vaccine or a placebo. Each CDR3 is given with its conserved first and last residue. The order of the fields is D gene, V gene, clone size, J gene, CDR3 DNA, CDR3 protein. A D gene is named only where the DNA matches it firmly. Clone size, where shown, is once, few, many, or a class for clones that have expanded.

>.|TRBV3-1/TRBV3-2|few|TRBJ2-2
TGTGCCAGCAGCCCCATCTTAACCAACGGGGAGCTGTTTTTT
CASSPILTNGELFF
>.|TRBV18|.|TRBJ1-3
TGTGCCAGCTCACCACAGGGAAACACCATATATTTT
CASSPQGNTIYF
>.|TRBV9|.|TRBJ1-2
TGTGCCAGCAGCGGACACAGAAACTATGGCTACACCTTC
CASSGHRNYGYTF
>.|TRBV5-4|.|TRBJ1-5
TGTGCCAGCAGCTTAGACGGCGATCAGCCCCAGCATTTT
CASSLDGDQPQHF
>.|TRBV30|.|TRBJ2-1
TGTGCCTGGGTCGGGTTAAATGAGCAGTTCTTC
CAWVGLNEQFF
>.|TRBV27|.|TRBJ1-6
TGTGCCAGCAGTTTGATGGGAAACAATAATTCACCCCTCCACTTT
CASSLMGNNNSPLHF
>.|TRBV7-8|.|TRBJ2-7
TGTGCCAGCAGCTGGAACCACGAGCAGTACTTC
CASSWNHEQYF
>.|TRBV5-6|.|TRBJ1-2
TGTGCCAGCAGCTCTCGGTTAGTCTCCTTCGATGGCTACACCTTC
CASSSRLVSFDGYTF
>.|TRBV7-8|.|TRBJ1-1
TGTGCCAGCAGCACTACAAGGGCGGTGAACACTGAAGCTTTCTTT
CASSTTRAVNTEAFF
>.|TRBV6-5|.|TRBJ1-2
TGTGCCAGCGGCCTCCTCGGGAACTATGGCTACACCTTC
CASGLLGNYGYTF
>.|TRBV27|.|TRBJ2-5
TGTGCCAGCAGTTTCGGTGGGCAAGAGACCCAGTACTTC
CASSFGGQETQYF
>.|TRBV29-1|few|TRBJ1-1
TGCAGCGTTACGGTGAACACTGAAGCTTTCTTT
CSVTVNTEAFF
>TRBD1|TRBV7-9|.|TRBJ2-6
TGTGCCAGCCTAATTAGGGGGCCCGAGGACCCCGGGGCCAACGTCCTGACTTTC
CASLIRGPEDPGANVLTF
>.|TRBV6-5|.|TRBJ1-1
TGTGCCAGCAGTTACACGGGTTGGACTGAAGCTTTCTTT
CASSYTGWTEAFF
>TRBD1|TRBV6-2/TRBV6-3|.|TRBJ2-7
TGTGCCAGCAGTGCTCTTCACCGGGACAGGGGAACCTACGAGCAGTACTTC
CASSALHRDRGTYEQYF
>.|TRBV18|.|TRBJ2-2
TGTGCCAGCTCATCGGACGGGACCGGGGAGCTGTTTTTT
CASSSDGTGELFF
>.|TRBV30|once|TRBJ2-1
TGTGCCTTAACCACCGGGAATGAGCAGTTCTTC
CALTTGNEQFF
>.|TRBV3-1/TRBV3-2|.|TRBJ1-1
TGTGCCAGCAGCCCCAAAGCGCGGAACACTGAAGCTTTCTTT
CASSPKARNTEAFF
>.|TRBV4-3|few|TRBJ1-6
TGCGCCAGCAGCCAAGTGCTGGTTACCTCCTATAATTCACCCCTCCACTTT
CASSQVLVTSYNSPLHF
>.|TRBV21-1|.|TRBJ2-1
TGTGCCAGACGCCCCCGGGAGGGGGCGCCCTACAATGAGCAGTTCTTC
CARRPREGAPYNEQFF
>.|TRBV19|.|TRBJ1-4
TGTGCCAGTAGTATAGGGAGGGACCTGTCGGGTGAAAAACTGTTTTTT
CASSIGRDLSGEKLFF
>.|TRBV2|.|TRBJ2-3
TGTGCCAGCAGTCAGGGACTGCCACAGAGCACAGATACGCAGTATTTT
CASSQGLPQSTDTQYF
>.|TRBV30|.|TRBJ1-4
TGTGCCTGGGAGGAAACTAATGAAAAACTGTTTTTT
CAWEETNEKLFF
>.|TRBV6-5|.|TRBJ1-4
TGTGCCAGCCGGTGGGGGGCGACTAATGAAAAACTGTTTTTT
CASRWGATNEKLFF
>.|TRBV7-3|.|TRBJ1-1
TGTGCCAGCAGCTTAGGGATGAACACTGAAGCTTTCTTT
CASSLGMNTEAFF
>TRBD1|TRBV29-1|.|TRBJ1-1
TGCAGCGTATCCCAGGGGGCGAACACTGAAGCTTTCTTT
CSVSQGANTEAFF
>.|TRBV7-8|.|TRBJ1-1
TGTGCCAGCAGCTTAGCGCTCCCAGTGACTTTCTTT
CASSLALPVTFF
>.|TRBV19|.|TRBJ1-1
TGTGCCAGTAGTATATCACTTGTTAACACTGAAGCTTTCTTT
CASSISLVNTEAFF
>TRBD2|TRBV9|.|TRBJ2-1
TGTGCCAGCAGCGGGGGACTAGCGGGAGGGCCTATACGTAACTACAATGAGCAGTTCTTC
CASSGGLAGGPIRNYNEQFF
>TRBD1|TRBV9|once|TRBJ2-3
TGTGCCAGCAGCGTAGCAGGGGGTTTTCGGAATACGCAGTATTTT
CASSVAGGFRNTQYF
>TRBD2|TRBV12-3/TRBV12-4|.|TRBJ2-1
TGTGCCAGCAGTTCAGCGGGATACAATGAGCAGTTCTTC
CASSSAGYNEQFF
>.|TRBV29-1|few|TRBJ1-3
TGCAGCGCCGCAGGGTTCTCAGGAAACACCATATATTTT
CSAAGFSGNTIYF
>TRBD1|TRBV27|.|TRBJ1-6
TGTGCCAGCAGCGACAGGGGTAACGACCTTTATAATTCACCCCTCCACTTT
CASSDRGNDLYNSPLHF
>TRBD1|TRBV27|few|TRBJ2-1
TGTGCCAGCAGTCCACGGGACAGCTCCTACAATGAGCAGTTCTTC
CASSPRDSSYNEQFF
>.|TRBV27|.|TRBJ2-7
TGTGCCAGCAGTTTAACTCAGGCTACCTCCTACGAGCAGTACTTC
CASSLTQATSYEQYF
>.|TRBV5-1|.|TRBJ2-3
TGCGCCAGCGCTCCCTTAGAAAGCACAGATACGCAGTATTTT
CASAPLESTDTQYF
>TRBD1|TRBV3-1/TRBV3-2|.|TRBJ1-2
TGTGCCAGCAGCGCGGAACAGGGGGCAAGGGGCTACACCTTC
CASSAEQGARGYTF
>TRBD2|TRBV2|few|TRBJ2-3
TGTGCCAGCAGGGGACTAGCGGTCCGGGCAGATACGCAGTATTTT
CASRGLAVRADTQYF
>.|TRBV9|.|TRBJ2-7
TGTGCCAGCAGCGTAGTTTCAGGAACCTACGAGCAGTACTTC
CASSVVSGTYEQYF
>.|TRBV6-5|.|TRBJ1-4
TGTGCCAGCAGAGATGGCTCGAGAGGAGAAAAACTGTTTTTT
CASRDGSRGEKLFF
>.|TRBV19|.|TRBJ2-3
TGTGCCAGTAGTATTGTATTGAGGCGGCAGAATTTTAATGGTACGCAGTATTTT
CASSIVLRRQNFNGTQYF
>.|TRBV14|.|TRBJ2-6
TGTGCCAGCAGCCGTCGGACAGTCTTCTCTGGGGCCAACGTCCTGACTTTC
CASSRRTVFSGANVLTF
>TRBD1|TRBV5-1|.|TRBJ2-5
TGCGCCAGCAGCTTGGAAAGGACAGGATCGCCCGAAGAGACCCAGTACTTC
CASSLERTGSPEETQYF
>TRBD2|TRBV4-2|few|TRBJ2-7
TGTGCCAGCAGCCAAGATAAAGGCGGGGGGTACGACGAGCAGTACTTC
CASSQDKGGGYDEQYF
>.|TRBV28|once|TRBJ1-1
TGTGCCAGCAGTCATTCGGTACAAGTGAACACTGAAGCTTTCTTT
CASSHSVQVNTEAFF
>.|TRBV3-1/TRBV3-2|.|TRBJ2-5
TGTGCCAGCAGCCAAGGCCTCGGGTCCCAGCTCCCCAAGACCCAGTACTTC
CASSQGLGSQLPKTQYF